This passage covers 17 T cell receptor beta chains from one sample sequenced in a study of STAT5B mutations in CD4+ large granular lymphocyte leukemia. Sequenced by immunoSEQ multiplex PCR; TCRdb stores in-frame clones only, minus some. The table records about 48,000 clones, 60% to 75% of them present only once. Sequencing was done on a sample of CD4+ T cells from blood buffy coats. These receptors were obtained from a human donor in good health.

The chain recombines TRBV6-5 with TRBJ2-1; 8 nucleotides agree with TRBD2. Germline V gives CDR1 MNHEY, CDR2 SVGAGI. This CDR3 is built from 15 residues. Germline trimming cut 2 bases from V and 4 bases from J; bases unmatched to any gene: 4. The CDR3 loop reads CASSYGAGAYNEQFF. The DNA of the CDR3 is TGTGCCAGCAGTTACGGAGCGGGGGCGTACAATGAGCAGTTCTTC.

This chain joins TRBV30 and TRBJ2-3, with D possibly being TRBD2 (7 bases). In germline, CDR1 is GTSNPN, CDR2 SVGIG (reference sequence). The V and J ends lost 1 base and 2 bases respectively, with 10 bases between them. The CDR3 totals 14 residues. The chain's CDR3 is CAWSEGGSTDTQYF. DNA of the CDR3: TGTGCCTGGAGTGAGGGGGGGTCCACAGATACGCAGTATTTT.

CDR3 in amino acids: CASSLGQLRNEQFF. For the CDR3, the DNA is TGTGCCAGCAGCTTGGGACAGTTACGCAATGAGCAGTTCTTC. The chain is built from TRBV7-3 and TRBJ2-1; 7 bases are a match to TRBD1. Trimming removed 3 bases from V and 6 bases from J; junction bases left unmatched: 5. The CDR3 extends over 14 amino acids. CDR1 is SGHTA, CDR2 FQGTGA, per germline.

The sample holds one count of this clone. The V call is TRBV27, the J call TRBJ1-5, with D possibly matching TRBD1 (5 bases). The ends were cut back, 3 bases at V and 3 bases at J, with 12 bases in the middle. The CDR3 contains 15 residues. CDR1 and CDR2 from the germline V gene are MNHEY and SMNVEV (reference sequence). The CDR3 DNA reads TGTGCCAGCAGTTTGACCACGGGGCCCAATCAGCCCCAGCATTTT. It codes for CASSLTTGPNQPQHF.

In DNA, the CDR3 is TGCGCCAGCAGCTTCTCCCCGGGACAGATCAATGAGCAGTTCTTC. Its translation: CASSFSPGQINEQFF. V usage is TRBV5-1 and J usage is TRBJ2-1; 7 bases line up with TRBD1. Germline values: CDR1 SGHRS, CDR2 YFSETQ. CDR3 length equals 15 residues. The ends lost 2 bases at V and 6 bases at J; junction bases unmatched: 8.

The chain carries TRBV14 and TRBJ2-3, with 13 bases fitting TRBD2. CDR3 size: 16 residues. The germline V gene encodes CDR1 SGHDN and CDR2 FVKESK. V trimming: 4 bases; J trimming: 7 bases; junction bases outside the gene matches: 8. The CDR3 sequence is CASSREQGLAGYTQYF. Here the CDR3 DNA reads TGTGCCAGCAGCCGCGAGCAGGGACTAGCGGGGTATACGCAGTATTTT.

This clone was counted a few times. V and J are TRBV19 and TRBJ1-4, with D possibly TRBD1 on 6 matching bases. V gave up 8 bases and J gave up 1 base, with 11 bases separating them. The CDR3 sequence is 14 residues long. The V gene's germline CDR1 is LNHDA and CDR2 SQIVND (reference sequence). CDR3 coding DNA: TGTGCCAGTTCCAACAGGGAAACTAATGAAAAACTGTTTTTT. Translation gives CASSNRETNEKLFF.

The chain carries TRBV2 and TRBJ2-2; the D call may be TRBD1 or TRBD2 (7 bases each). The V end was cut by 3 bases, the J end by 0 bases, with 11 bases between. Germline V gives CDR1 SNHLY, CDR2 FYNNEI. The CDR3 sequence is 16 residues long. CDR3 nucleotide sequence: TGTGCCAGCAGTGAGGGGGGGACAGCGAACACCGGGGAGCTGTTTTTT. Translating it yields CASSEGGTANTGELFF. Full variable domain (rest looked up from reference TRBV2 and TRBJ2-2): EPEVTQTPSHQVTQMGQEVILRCVPISNHLYFYWYRQILGQKVEFLVSFYNNEISEKSEIFDDQFSVERPDGSNFTLKIRSTKLEDSAMYFCASSEGGTANTGELFFGEGSRLTVL.

The DNA for the CDR3 is TGTGCCAGCAGCTTAGGGTGGCCCGCGGACGGGTTCTCCTACAATGAGCAGTTCTTC. Its translation: CASSLGWPADGFSYNEQFF. This chain connects TRBV13 to TRBJ2-1, with D unclear. V was clipped by 0 bases and J by 0 bases, with 18 bases between them. This CDR3 is 19 amino acids long. Per the germline V gene, CDR1 is PRHDT and CDR2 is FYEKMQ (reference sequence).

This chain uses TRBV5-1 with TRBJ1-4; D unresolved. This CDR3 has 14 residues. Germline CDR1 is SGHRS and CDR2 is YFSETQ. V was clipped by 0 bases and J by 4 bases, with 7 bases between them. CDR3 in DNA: TGCGCCAGCAGCTTGGTCGGAGGTAATGAAAAACTGTTTTTT. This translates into CASSLVGGNEKLFF.

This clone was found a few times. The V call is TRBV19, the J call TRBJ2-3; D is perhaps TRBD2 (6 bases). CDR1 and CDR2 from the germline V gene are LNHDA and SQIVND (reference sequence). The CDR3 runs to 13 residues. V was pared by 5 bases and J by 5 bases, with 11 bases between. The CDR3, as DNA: TGTGCCAGTAGTTCGACTAGAGGAGATACGCAGTATTTT. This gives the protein CASSSTRGDTQYF.

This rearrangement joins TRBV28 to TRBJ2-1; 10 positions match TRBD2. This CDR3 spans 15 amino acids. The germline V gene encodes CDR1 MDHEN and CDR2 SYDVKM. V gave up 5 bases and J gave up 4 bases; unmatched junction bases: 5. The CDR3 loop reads CASSLQLAGYNEQFF. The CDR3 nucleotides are TGTGCCAGCAGTCTCCAACTAGCGGGGTACAATGAGCAGTTCTTC.

This CDR3 reads CAWSPGTATYEQYF. CDR3 nucleotides: TGTGCCTGGTCCCCCGGGACAGCCACCTACGAGCAGTACTTC. The gene calls are TRBV30 and TRBJ2-7, with 7 bases lining up with TRBD1. This CDR3 is built from 14 residues. Germline-derived CDR1 and CDR2 are GTSNPN and SVGIG (reference sequence). Trimming took 5 bases from V and 2 from J; bases not matched to a gene: 9.

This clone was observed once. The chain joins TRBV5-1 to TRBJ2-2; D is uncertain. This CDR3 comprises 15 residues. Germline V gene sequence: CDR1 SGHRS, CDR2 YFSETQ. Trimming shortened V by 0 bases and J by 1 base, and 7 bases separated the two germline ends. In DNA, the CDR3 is TGCGCCAGCAGCTTGGCTCCGGGGAACACCGGGGAGCTGTTTTTT. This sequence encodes CASSLAPGNTGELFF.

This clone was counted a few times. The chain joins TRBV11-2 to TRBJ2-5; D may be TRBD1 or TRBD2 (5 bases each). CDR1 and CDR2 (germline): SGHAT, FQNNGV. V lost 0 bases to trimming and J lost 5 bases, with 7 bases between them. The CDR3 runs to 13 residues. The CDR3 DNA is TGTGCCAGCAGCTTAGAGTGGGACGAGACCCAGTACTTC. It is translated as CASSLEWDETQYF.

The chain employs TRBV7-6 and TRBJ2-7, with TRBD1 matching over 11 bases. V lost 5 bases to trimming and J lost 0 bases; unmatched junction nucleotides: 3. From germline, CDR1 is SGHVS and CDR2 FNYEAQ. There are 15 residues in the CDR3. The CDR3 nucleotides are TGTGCCAGCAGCCGAGGGACAGGGGGCTCCTACGAGCAGTACGTC. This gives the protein CASSRGTGGSYEQYV.

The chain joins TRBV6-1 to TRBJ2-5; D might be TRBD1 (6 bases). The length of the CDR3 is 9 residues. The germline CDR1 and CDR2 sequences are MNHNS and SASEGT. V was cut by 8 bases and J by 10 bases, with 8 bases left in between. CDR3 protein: CASQQGQYF. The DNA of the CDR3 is TGTGCCAGCCAACAGGGCCAGTACTTC.